This T cell receptor beta chain originates from a study of early T cells in non-severe SARS-CoV-2 infection. Study information: Whole-blood bulk RNA, unsorted, was sequenced, and chains were unpaired. Study results and limitations: The VDJdb matching leaned toward anti-spike CD8 responses and overlooked private and CD4 specificities.

The protocol attached unique molecular identifiers to individual cDNA molecules. A single record per CDR3 protein comes from TCRdb applying MiXCR to the 5' RACE reads. The sample consists of roughly 100,000 distinct CDR3 sequences, 11% to 15% of them appearing once. Trimming stripped 3 bases from V and 6 bases from J, with 8 bases between. The CDR3 contains 12 residues. Concerning this clonotype: Its antigen is not known.

This TCR derives from an adult who was a healthcare worker with PCR-confirmed SARS-CoV-2 infection or an uninfected control (not recorded which). Source material: whole blood. The V gene is TRBV12-3 or TRBV12-4, the J gene TRBJ1-1; no reliable D call. CDR3 in amino acids: CASSFFPAEAFF. CDR3 DNA: TGTGCCAGCAGTTTCTTCCCGGCTGAAGCTTTCTTT.